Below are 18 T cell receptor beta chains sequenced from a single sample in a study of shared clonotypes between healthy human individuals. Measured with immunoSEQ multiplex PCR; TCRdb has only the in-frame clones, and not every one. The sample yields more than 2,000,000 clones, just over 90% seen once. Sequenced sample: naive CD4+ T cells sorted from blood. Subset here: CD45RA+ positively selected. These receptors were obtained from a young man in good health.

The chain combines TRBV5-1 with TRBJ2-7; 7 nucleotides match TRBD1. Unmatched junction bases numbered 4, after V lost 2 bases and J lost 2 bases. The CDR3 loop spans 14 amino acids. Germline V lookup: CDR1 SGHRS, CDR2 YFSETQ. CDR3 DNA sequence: TGCGCCAGCAGCTTCTCGACAGGGACCTACGAGCAGTACTTC. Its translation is CASSFSTGTYEQYF.

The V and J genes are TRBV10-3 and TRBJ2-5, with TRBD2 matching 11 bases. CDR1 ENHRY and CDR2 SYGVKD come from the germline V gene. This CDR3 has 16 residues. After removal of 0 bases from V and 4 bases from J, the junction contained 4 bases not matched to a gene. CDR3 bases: TGTGCCATCAGTGAGTCGGCTAGCGGGGGGCGAGAGACCCAGTACTTC. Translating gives CAISESASGGRETQYF.

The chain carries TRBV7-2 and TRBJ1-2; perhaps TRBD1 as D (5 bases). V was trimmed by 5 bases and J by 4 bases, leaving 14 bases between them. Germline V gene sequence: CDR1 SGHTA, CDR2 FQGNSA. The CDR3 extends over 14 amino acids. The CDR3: CASSPRRGLYGYTF. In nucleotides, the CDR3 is TGTGCCAGCAGCCCTCGCCGGGGCCTCTATGGCTACACCTTC.

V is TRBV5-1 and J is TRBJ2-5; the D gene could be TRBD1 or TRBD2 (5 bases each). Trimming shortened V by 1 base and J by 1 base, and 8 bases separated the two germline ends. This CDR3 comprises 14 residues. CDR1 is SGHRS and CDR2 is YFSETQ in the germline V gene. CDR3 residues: CASSLWGIQETQYF. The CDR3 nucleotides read TGCGCCAGCAGCTTGTGGGGGATCCAAGAGACCCAGTACTTC.

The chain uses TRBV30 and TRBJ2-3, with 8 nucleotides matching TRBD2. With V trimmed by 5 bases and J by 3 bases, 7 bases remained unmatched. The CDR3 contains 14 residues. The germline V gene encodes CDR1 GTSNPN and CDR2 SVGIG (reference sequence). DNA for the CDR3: TGTGCCTGGGGCGGGGGGAGATGGACAGATACGCAGTATTTT. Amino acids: CAWGGGRWTDTQYF. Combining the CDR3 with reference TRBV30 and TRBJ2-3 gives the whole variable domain SQTIHQWPATLVQPVGSPLSLECTVEGTSNPNLYWYRQAAGRGLQLLFYSVGIGQISSEVPQNLSASRPQDRQFILSSKKLLLSDSGFYLCAWGGGRWTDTQYFGPGTRLTVL.

CDR3 amino acids: CASSHSGGNEQFF. CDR3 in DNA: TGTGCCAGCAGCCATAGCGGGGGAAATGAGCAGTTCTTC. The chain joins TRBV11-2 to TRBJ2-1; 9 bases are a match to TRBD2. The CDR3 covers 13 residues. J lost 7 bases, V lost 5 bases, and 3 bases had no gene match. Germline CDR1 and CDR2: SGHAT and FQNNGV.

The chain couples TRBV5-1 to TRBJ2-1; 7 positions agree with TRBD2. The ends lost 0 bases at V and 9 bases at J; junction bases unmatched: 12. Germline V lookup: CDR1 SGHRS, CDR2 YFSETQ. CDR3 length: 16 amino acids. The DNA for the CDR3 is TGCGCCAGCAGCTTGGGATCTAGCGGCCTGTTTGGTGAGCAGTTCTTC. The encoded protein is CASSLGSSGLFGEQFF.

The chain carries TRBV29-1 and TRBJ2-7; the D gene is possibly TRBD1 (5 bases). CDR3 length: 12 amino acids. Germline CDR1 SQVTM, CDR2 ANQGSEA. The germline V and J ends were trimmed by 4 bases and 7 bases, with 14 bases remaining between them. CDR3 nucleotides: TGCAGCGTTGTTGTGACAGTGAATGAGCAGTACTTC. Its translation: CSVVVTVNEQYF.

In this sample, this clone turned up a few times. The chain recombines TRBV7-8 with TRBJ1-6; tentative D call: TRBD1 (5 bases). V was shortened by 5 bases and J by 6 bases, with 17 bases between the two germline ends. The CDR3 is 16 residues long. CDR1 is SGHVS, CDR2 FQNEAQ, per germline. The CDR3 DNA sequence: TGTGCCAGCAGCCCCCGAGGCCGGGGCGTTAATTCACCCCTCCACTTT. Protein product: CASSPRGRGVNSPLHF.

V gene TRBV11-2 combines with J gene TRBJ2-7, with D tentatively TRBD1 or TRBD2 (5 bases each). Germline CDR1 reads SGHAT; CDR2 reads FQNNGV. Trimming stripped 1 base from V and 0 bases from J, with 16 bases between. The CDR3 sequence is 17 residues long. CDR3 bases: TGTGCCAGCAGCTTAGGGGGACCTCCACGACCCTCCTACGAGCAGTACTTC. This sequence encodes CASSLGGPPRPSYEQYF.

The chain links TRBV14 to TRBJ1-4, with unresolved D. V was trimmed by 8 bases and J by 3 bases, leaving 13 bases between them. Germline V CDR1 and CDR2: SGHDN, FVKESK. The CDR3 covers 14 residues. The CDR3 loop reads CASRKGLPNEKLFF. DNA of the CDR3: TGTGCCAGCCGAAAGGGTTTACCTAATGAAAAACTGTTTTTT.

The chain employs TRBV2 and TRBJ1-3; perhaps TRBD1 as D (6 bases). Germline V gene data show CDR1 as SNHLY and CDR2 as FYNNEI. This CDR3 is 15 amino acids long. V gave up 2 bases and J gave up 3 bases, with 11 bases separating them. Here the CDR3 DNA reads TGTGCCAGCAGTGAAAATTCAGGGGTTGGAAACACCATATATTTT. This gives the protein CASSENSGVGNTIYF.

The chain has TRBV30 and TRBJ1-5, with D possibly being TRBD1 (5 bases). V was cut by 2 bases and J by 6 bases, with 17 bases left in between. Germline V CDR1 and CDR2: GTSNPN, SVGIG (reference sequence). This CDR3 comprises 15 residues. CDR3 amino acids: CAWSRGQGGGQPQHF. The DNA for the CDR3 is TGTGCCTGGAGTCGTGGGCAGGGAGGTGGTCAGCCCCAGCATTTT.

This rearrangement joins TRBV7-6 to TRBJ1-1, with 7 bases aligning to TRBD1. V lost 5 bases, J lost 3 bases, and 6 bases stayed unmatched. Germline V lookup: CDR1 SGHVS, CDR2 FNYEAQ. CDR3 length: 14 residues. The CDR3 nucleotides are TGTGCCAGCAGCCCGCGAACAGGGGACACTGAAGCTTTCTTT. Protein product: CASSPRTGDTEAFF.

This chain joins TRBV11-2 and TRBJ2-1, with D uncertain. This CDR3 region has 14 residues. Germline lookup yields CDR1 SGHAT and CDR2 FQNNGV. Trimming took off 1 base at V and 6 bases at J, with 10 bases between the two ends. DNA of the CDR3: TGTGCCAGCAGCTTAGTAGGCTTTAGCAATGAGCAGTTCTTC. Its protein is CASSLVGFSNEQFF.

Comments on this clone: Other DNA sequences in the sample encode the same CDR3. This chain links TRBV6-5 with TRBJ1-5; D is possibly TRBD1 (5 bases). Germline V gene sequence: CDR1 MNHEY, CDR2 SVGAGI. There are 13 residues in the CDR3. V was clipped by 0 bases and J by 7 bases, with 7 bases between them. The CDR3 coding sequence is TGTGCCAGCAGTTACTCGGGGCTACAGCCCCAGCATTTT. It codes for CASSYSGLQPQHF.

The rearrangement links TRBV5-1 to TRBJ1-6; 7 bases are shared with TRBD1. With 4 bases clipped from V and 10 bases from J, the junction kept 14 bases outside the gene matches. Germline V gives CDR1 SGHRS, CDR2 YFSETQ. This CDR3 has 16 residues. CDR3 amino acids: CASSPATGEVRSPLHF. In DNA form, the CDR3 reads TGCGCCAGCAGCCCCGCCACAGGGGAAGTGAGATCACCCCTCCACTTT.

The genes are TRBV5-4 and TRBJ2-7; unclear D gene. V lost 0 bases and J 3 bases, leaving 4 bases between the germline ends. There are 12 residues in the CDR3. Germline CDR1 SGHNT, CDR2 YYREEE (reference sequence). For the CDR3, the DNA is TGTGCCAGCAGCTTGGATATCTACGAGCAGTACTTC. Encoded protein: CASSLDIYEQYF.